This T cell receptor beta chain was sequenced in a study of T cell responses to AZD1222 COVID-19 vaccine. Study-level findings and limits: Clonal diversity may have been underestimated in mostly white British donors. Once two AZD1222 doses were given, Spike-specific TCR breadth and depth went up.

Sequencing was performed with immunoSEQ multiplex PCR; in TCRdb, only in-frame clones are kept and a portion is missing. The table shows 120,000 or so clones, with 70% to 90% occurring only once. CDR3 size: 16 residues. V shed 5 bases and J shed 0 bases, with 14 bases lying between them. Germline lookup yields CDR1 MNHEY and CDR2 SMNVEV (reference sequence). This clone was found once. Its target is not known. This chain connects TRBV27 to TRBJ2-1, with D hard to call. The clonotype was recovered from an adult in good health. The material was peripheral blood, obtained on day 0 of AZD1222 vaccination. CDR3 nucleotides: TGTGCCAGCAGTCTCCGACCACGAAGCTCCTACAATGAGCAGTTCTTC. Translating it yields CASSLRPRSSYNEQFF.